Listed below are T cell receptor beta chains from one sample, sequenced in a study of blood T cell repertoires in COVID-19. Measured with immunoSEQ multiplex PCR; TCRdb has only the in-frame clones, and not every one. The sample has about 140,000 clones, under 90% seen once. What was sequenced was peripheral blood. These receptors were collected from an elderly woman in a cohort sampled during active or convalescent COVID-19. Each CDR3 is given with its conserved first and last residue. Each record gives: CDR3 protein, CDR3 DNA, D gene, clone size, J gene, V gene. A D gene is named only where the DNA matches it firmly. Where a row states a size, it is once, few, many or the class of an expanded clone; other rows omit it.

CDR3aa: CASSWDSSDTQYF
CDR3nt: TGTGCCAGCAGTTGGGACAGCTCAGATACGCAGTATTTT
d_gene: TRBD1
abundance: once
j_gene: TRBJ2-3
v_gene: TRBV12-3/TRBV12-4

CDR3aa: CASSLAGGGYTGELFF
CDR3nt: TGCGCCAGCAGCTTGGCCGGAGGGGGCTACACCGGGGAGCTGTTTTTT
d_gene: -
abundance: -
j_gene: TRBJ2-2
v_gene: TRBV5-1

CDR3aa: CASSPLDGGHGYTF
CDR3nt: TGTGCCAGCTCACCCTTGGACGGAGGCCATGGCTACACCTTC
d_gene: -
abundance: -
j_gene: TRBJ1-2
v_gene: TRBV18

CDR3aa: CAWGAGTANTGELFF
CDR3nt: TGTGCCTGGGGTGCCGGGACAGCGAACACCGGGGAGCTGTTTTTT
d_gene: TRBD1
abundance: -
j_gene: TRBJ2-2
v_gene: TRBV30

CDR3aa: CASSWQGGTGELFF
CDR3nt: TGTGCCAGCAGCTGGCAGGGGGGCACCGGGGAGCTGTTTTTT
d_gene: -
abundance: -
j_gene: TRBJ2-2
v_gene: TRBV7-9

CDR3aa: CASSSLGSGGSYNEQFF
CDR3nt: TGTGCCAGCAGCTCCCTGGGGAGCGGGGGGTCCTACAATGAGCAGTTCTTC
d_gene: TRBD2
abundance: -
j_gene: TRBJ2-1
v_gene: TRBV5-4

CDR3aa: CASSVGTDSARETQYF
CDR3nt: TGTGCCAGCAGCGTCGGGACAGACAGCGCTAGGGAGACCCAGTACTTC
d_gene: TRBD1
abundance: few
j_gene: TRBJ2-5
v_gene: TRBV9

CDR3aa: CASQGTGVGSSYNSPLHF
CDR3nt: TGCGCCAGCCAGGGGACAGGGGTTGGTAGCTCCTATAATTCACCCCTCCACTTT
d_gene: TRBD1
abundance: once
j_gene: TRBJ1-6
v_gene: TRBV23-1

CDR3aa: CASSYGGAENEQFF
CDR3nt: TGTGCCAGCAGCTATGGGGGGGCGGAGAATGAGCAGTTCTTC
d_gene: -
abundance: -
j_gene: TRBJ2-1
v_gene: TRBV6-5

CDR3aa: CASSLSPGRFSGNTIYF
CDR3nt: TGCGCCAGCAGCTTGAGTCCAGGGCGGTTTTCTGGAAACACCATATATTTT
d_gene: -
abundance: -
j_gene: TRBJ1-3
v_gene: TRBV5-1

CDR3aa: CASSTNTLAPQHF
CDR3nt: TGTGCCAGTAGTACTAATACCTTAGCGCCCCAGCATTTT
d_gene: -
abundance: -
j_gene: TRBJ1-5
v_gene: TRBV19

CDR3aa: CASSPAGKGVQFF
CDR3nt: TGTGCCAGCAGCCCGGCAGGGAAGGGGGTGCAGTTCTTC
d_gene: -
abundance: -
j_gene: TRBJ2-1
v_gene: TRBV7-9

CDR3aa: CATQWGPTEAFF
CDR3nt: TGTGCCACCCAATGGGGGCCGACTGAAGCTTTCTTT
d_gene: -
abundance: -
j_gene: TRBJ1-1
v_gene: TRBV6-5

CDR3aa: CARRPLTGGVSGANVLTF
CDR3nt: TGTGCCAGGCGACCTCTAACAGGGGGCGTCTCTGGGGCCAACGTCCTGACTTTC
d_gene: TRBD1
abundance: -
j_gene: TRBJ2-6
v_gene: TRBV19

CDR3aa: CASSQDTITYEQYF
CDR3nt: TGTGCCAGCAGCCAGGACACGATAACCTACGAGCAGTACTTC
d_gene: -
abundance: -
j_gene: TRBJ2-7
v_gene: TRBV5-5

CDR3aa: CASTSSGTYNEQFF
CDR3nt: TGTGCCAGCACCTCTAGCGGAACCTACAATGAGCAGTTCTTC
d_gene: TRBD2
abundance: -
j_gene: TRBJ2-1
v_gene: TRBV6-6

CDR3aa: CASSQSTGIQYEQYF
CDR3nt: TGCGCCAGCAGCCAATCGACCGGGATCCAATACGAGCAGTACTTC
d_gene: -
abundance: -
j_gene: TRBJ2-7
v_gene: TRBV4-1

CDR3aa: CASSEWGGNEKLFF
CDR3nt: TGTGCCAGCAGTGAATGGGGAGGGAATGAAAAACTGTTTTTT
d_gene: -
abundance: -
j_gene: TRBJ1-4
v_gene: TRBV25-1

CDR3aa: CASSESGCSYNEQFF
CDR3nt: TGCGCCAGCAGTGAGAGCGGGTGCTCCTACAATGAGCAGTTCTTC
d_gene: -
abundance: -
j_gene: TRBJ2-1
v_gene: TRBV10-1

CDR3aa: CASSNRRNTEAFF
CDR3nt: TGTGCCAGTAGCAACAGGAGGAACACTGAAGCTTTCTTT
d_gene: -
abundance: -
j_gene: TRBJ1-1
v_gene: TRBV19

CDR3aa: CASSPRQGVNYGYTF
CDR3nt: TGTGCCAGCAGCCCTCGACAGGGTGTAAACTATGGCTACACCTTC
d_gene: TRBD1
abundance: -
j_gene: TRBJ1-2
v_gene: TRBV7-6

CDR3aa: CASSYTGLATDTQYF
CDR3nt: TGTGCCAGCAGTTACACAGGACTAGCAACAGATACGCAGTATTTT
d_gene: TRBD2
abundance: -
j_gene: TRBJ2-3
v_gene: TRBV6-5

CDR3aa: CASSLAPPVSDF
CDR3nt: TGTGCCAGCAGCTTAGCTCCCCCCGTGTCTGACTTC
d_gene: -
abundance: -
j_gene: TRBJ2-5
v_gene: TRBV7-8

CDR3aa: CASSPSAGRTSYGYTF
CDR3nt: TGCGCCAGCAGCCCTTCCGCGGGCAGGACTAGCTATGGCTACACCTTC
d_gene: -
abundance: -
j_gene: TRBJ1-2
v_gene: TRBV5-1

CDR3aa: CSVGTDNSNQPQHF
CDR3nt: TGCAGCGTAGGGACAGACAATAGCAATCAGCCCCAGCATTTT
d_gene: TRBD1
abundance: -
j_gene: TRBJ1-5
v_gene: TRBV29-1

CDR3aa: CASSLGGQNTGELFF
CDR3nt: TGTGCCAGCAGCCTCGGGGGTCAGAACACCGGGGAGCTGTTTTTT
d_gene: -
abundance: -
j_gene: TRBJ2-2
v_gene: TRBV7-2

CDR3aa: CASSDSYEQYF
CDR3nt: TGTGCCAGCAGCGACAGCTACGAGCAGTACTTC
d_gene: -
abundance: once
j_gene: TRBJ2-7
v_gene: TRBV6-6

CDR3aa: CASSPNSGGGTDTQYF
CDR3nt: TGTGCCAGCTCACCAAATAGCGGGGGAGGCACAGATACGCAGTATTTT
d_gene: TRBD2
abundance: -
j_gene: TRBJ2-3
v_gene: TRBV18

CDR3aa: CASSQSSAGEAQFF
CDR3nt: TGTGCCAGCAGCCAATCCAGTGCGGGGGAAGCGCAGTTCTTC
d_gene: TRBD2
abundance: -
j_gene: TRBJ2-1
v_gene: TRBV3-1/TRBV3-2

CDR3aa: CASSPIGTAVGTYGYTF
CDR3nt: TGTGCCAGCAGTCCAATTGGGACAGCTGTTGGGACCTATGGCTACACCTTC
d_gene: TRBD1
abundance: few
j_gene: TRBJ1-2
v_gene: TRBV27

CDR3aa: CASKRQLSTDTQYF
CDR3nt: TGTGCCAGTAAGAGGCAGTTAAGCACAGATACGCAGTATTTT
d_gene: -
abundance: -
j_gene: TRBJ2-3
v_gene: TRBV19

CDR3aa: CASSSTGGAYNEQFF
CDR3nt: TGTGCCAGCAGTTCGACAGGGGGCGCGTACAATGAGCAGTTCTTC
d_gene: TRBD1
abundance: -
j_gene: TRBJ2-1
v_gene: TRBV28

CDR3aa: CAWTLSSGGTLHF
CDR3nt: TGTGCCTGGACCCTCAGTTCCGGGGGAACCCTCCACTTT
d_gene: -
abundance: -
j_gene: TRBJ1-6
v_gene: TRBV30

CDR3aa: CASSIDRGGSPLHF
CDR3nt: TGCGCCAGCAGTATAGACAGGGGCGGGTCACCCCTCCACTTT
d_gene: TRBD1
abundance: once
j_gene: TRBJ1-6
v_gene: TRBV5-1

CDR3aa: CASSMQGDRSGANVLTF
CDR3nt: TGTGCCAGTAGTATGCAGGGCGACCGCTCTGGGGCCAACGTCCTGACTTTC
d_gene: -
abundance: -
j_gene: TRBJ2-6
v_gene: TRBV19

CDR3aa: CASSPLRVGETQYF
CDR3nt: TGTGCCAGCAGCCCCCTCAGGGTCGGGGAGACCCAGTACTTC
d_gene: -
abundance: -
j_gene: TRBJ2-5
v_gene: TRBV7-2

CDR3aa: CASSQDQGSLYGYTF
CDR3nt: TGTGCCAGCAGCCAAGACCAGGGATCCCTCTATGGCTACACCTTC
d_gene: -
abundance: -
j_gene: TRBJ1-2
v_gene: TRBV4-2

CDR3aa: CASSLGTGRAYEQYF
CDR3nt: TGTGCCAGCAGCCTGGGGACCGGGAGGGCCTACGAGCAGTACTTC
d_gene: TRBD2
abundance: -
j_gene: TRBJ2-7
v_gene: TRBV5-5

CDR3aa: CASSWTGLNYGYTF
CDR3nt: TGTGCCAGCAGCTGGACAGGGCTTAACTATGGCTACACCTTC
d_gene: TRBD1
abundance: few
j_gene: TRBJ1-2
v_gene: TRBV5-6

CDR3aa: CASSQTHVGQKVVIQYF
CDR3nt: TGCGCCAGCAGTCAAACCCATGTCGGACAGAAGGTTGTCATTCAGTACTTC
d_gene: -
abundance: -
j_gene: TRBJ2-4
v_gene: TRBV23-1

CDR3aa: CASSWDREDNQPQHF
CDR3nt: TGTGCCAGCAGTTGGGACAGGGAAGACAATCAGCCCCAGCATTTT
d_gene: TRBD1
abundance: -
j_gene: TRBJ1-5
v_gene: TRBV2

CDR3aa: CASSQLADNEQFF
CDR3nt: TGTGCCAGCAGCCAATTAGCGGACAATGAGCAGTTCTTC
d_gene: -
abundance: few
j_gene: TRBJ2-1
v_gene: TRBV3-1/TRBV3-2

CDR3aa: CSASGGLGTEAFF
CDR3nt: TGCAGTGCTAGTGGGGGGCTCGGCACTGAAGCTTTCTTT
d_gene: -
abundance: -
j_gene: TRBJ1-1
v_gene: TRBV20-1

CDR3aa: CASSYSAGYGYTF
CDR3nt: TGTGCCAGCAGTTATTCTGCGGGTTACGGCTACACCTTC
d_gene: -
abundance: -
j_gene: TRBJ1-2
v_gene: TRBV12-3/TRBV12-4

CDR3aa: CASSLSGTFNEQFF
CDR3nt: TGCGCCAGCAGCTTGAGTGGGACTTTCAATGAGCAGTTCTTC
d_gene: -
abundance: -
j_gene: TRBJ2-1
v_gene: TRBV5-1

CDR3aa: CASSVFEASQAKNIQYF
CDR3nt: TGCGCCAGCAGTGTCTTTGAGGCTTCCCAAGCCAAAAACATTCAGTACTTC
d_gene: -
abundance: -
j_gene: TRBJ2-4
v_gene: TRBV10-1

CDR3aa: CATSRLYNGYTF
CDR3nt: TGTGCCACCAGCAGGTTATATAATGGCTACACCTTC
d_gene: -
abundance: -
j_gene: TRBJ1-2
v_gene: TRBV15

CDR3aa: CASSSGSTYNEQFF
CDR3nt: TGCGCCAGCAGCTCCGGGAGCACCTACAATGAGCAGTTCTTC
d_gene: -
abundance: -
j_gene: TRBJ2-1
v_gene: TRBV5-1

CDR3aa: CASSDRGRGSPLHF
CDR3nt: TGTGCCAGCAGCGACAGGGGCAGGGGATCACCCCTCCACTTT
d_gene: TRBD1
abundance: few
j_gene: TRBJ1-6
v_gene: TRBV27

CDR3aa: CASSPSSGGLGGELFF
CDR3nt: TGTGCCAGCAGCCCGAGTAGCGGGGGGTTGGGCGGGGAGCTGTTTTTT
d_gene: TRBD2
abundance: few
j_gene: TRBJ2-2
v_gene: TRBV7-2

CDR3aa: CASSSGGGETQYF
CDR3nt: TGTGCCAGCAGCTCCGGGGGTGGAGAGACCCAGTACTTC
d_gene: -
abundance: -
j_gene: TRBJ2-5
v_gene: TRBV5-4

CDR3aa: CASSPRGPSLRGAKNIQYF
CDR3nt: TGTGCCAGCAGCCCGCGGGGGCCCTCTCTTCGTGGGGCCAAAAACATTCAGTACTTC
d_gene: -
abundance: -
j_gene: TRBJ2-4
v_gene: TRBV7-2

CDR3aa: CSAAERQGLGEQFF
CDR3nt: TGCAGCGCCGCCGAAAGACAGGGATTAGGCGAGCAGTTCTTC
d_gene: TRBD1
abundance: -
j_gene: TRBJ2-1
v_gene: TRBV29-1

CDR3aa: CASSLAWSSGNTIYF
CDR3nt: TGTGCCAGCAGCTTAGCCTGGAGCTCTGGAAACACCATATATTTT
d_gene: -
abundance: few
j_gene: TRBJ1-3
v_gene: TRBV11-2

CDR3aa: CASSSLGQRDSTEAFF
CDR3nt: TGTGCCAGCAGTTCCCTGGGACAGAGAGATAGCACTGAAGCTTTCTTT
d_gene: TRBD1
abundance: -
j_gene: TRBJ1-1
v_gene: TRBV28

CDR3aa: CASSLKGTGVNEKLFF
CDR3nt: TGTGCCAGCAGCTTAAAAGGGACAGGAGTAAATGAAAAACTGTTTTTT
d_gene: TRBD1
abundance: -
j_gene: TRBJ1-4
v_gene: TRBV7-6

CDR3aa: CASSQDLGGGAFNEQFF
CDR3nt: TGCGCCAGCAGCCAAGATCTTGGAGGGGGGGCCTTCAATGAGCAGTTCTTC
d_gene: -
abundance: -
j_gene: TRBJ2-1
v_gene: TRBV4-3

CDR3aa: CASSVGGPDEQFF
CDR3nt: TGTGCCAGCAGCGTAGGAGGGCCGGATGAGCAGTTCTTC
d_gene: -
abundance: -
j_gene: TRBJ2-1
v_gene: TRBV9

CDR3aa: CASSSDRFGGYTF
CDR3nt: TGTGCCAGCAGCTCTGACAGGTTCGGGGGCTACACCTTC
d_gene: -
abundance: -
j_gene: TRBJ1-2
v_gene: TRBV9

CDR3aa: CASSETSGSDTQYF
CDR3nt: TGTGCCAGCAGCGAAACATCAGGGTCGGATACGCAGTATTTT
d_gene: -
abundance: -
j_gene: TRBJ2-3
v_gene: TRBV7-9